This T cell receptor beta chain was sequenced in a study of cytomegalovirus exposure and HLA in healthy donors. TCRdb's table, derived via immunoSEQ multiplex PCR, lists solely in-frame clones and lacks some. Of about 270,000 clones listed, 70% to 90% were seen once; the top ten hold about 1%. This CDR3 is 13 amino acids long. V gave up 5 bases and J gave up 9 bases; unmatched junction bases: 9. The germline V gene has CDR1 MNHEY and CDR2 SMNVEV (reference sequence). The sequence derives from a woman under 30 in good health and CMV-seronegative. The chain couples TRBV27 to TRBJ1-1; 7 nucleotides match TRBD1. What was sequenced was PBMCs. Written as DNA, the CDR3 is TGTGCCAGCAGTCCCTACAGACAGGGAAAAGCTTTCTTT. Its protein product is CASSPYRQGKAFF.